This TCR beta chain was obtained from a study of T cell changes during pregnancy in multiple sclerosis. The CDR3 is 13 amino acids. Germline lookup yields CDR1 SGHTA and CDR2 FQGTGA. Trimming took 0 bases from V and 0 from J, leaving 2 bases between them. Generated by immunoSEQ multiplex PCR, the TCRdb table keeps only in-frame clones and is missing some. The sample lists tens of thousands of clones; about nine tenths were seen once. This specimen was CD4+ T cells from peripheral blood mononuclear cells, taken after pregnancy. This receptor was taken from a female donor with multiple sclerosis, enrolled in a pregnancy study. The chain is built from TRBV7-3 and TRBJ2-5; D is uncertain. In nucleotides, the CDR3 is TGTGCCAGCAGCTTAACTAACCAAGAGACCCAGTACTTC. Amino acids: CASSLTNQETQYF. The entire variable domain, with the rest obtained from reference TRBV7-3 and TRBJ2-5, is as follows: GAGVSQTPSNKVTEKGKYVELRCDPISGHTALYWYRQSLGQGPEFLIYFQGTGAADDSGLPNDRFFAVRPEGSVSTLKIQRTERGDSAVYLCASSLTNQETQYFGPGTRLLVL.